These 15 T cell receptor beta chains share one sample of origin, sequenced in a study of blood T cell repertoires in COVID-19. The data were produced by immunoSEQ multiplex PCR, yet TCRdb's version contains in-frame clones alone and is incomplete. This table has about 14,000 clones, 65% to 90% appearing once. Sequencing was done on a sample of peripheral blood. These receptors all stem from a woman between 45 and 60 years old with active or convalescent COVID-19.

This chain connects TRBV3-1 (or the pseudogene TRBV3-2) to TRBJ1-2; D gene ambiguous. The CDR3 is 14 residues long. V was trimmed by 1 base and J by 0 bases, leaving 6 bases between them. Germline values: CDR1 LGHDT, CDR2 YNNKEL (reference sequence). CDR3 nucleotide sequence: TGTGCCAGCAGCCAAGGCCGGGCTAACTATGGCTACACCTTC. It translates to CASSQGRANYGYTF.

This clone was found a few times. J is TRBJ2-1 and V is TRBV3-1 (or the pseudogene TRBV3-2), with 7 bases matching TRBD2. CDR1 and CDR2 (germline): LGHDT, YNNKEL (reference sequence). The CDR3 covers 18 residues. V dropped 3 bases and J dropped 4; count of bases not matched to a gene: 15. The CDR3 loop reads CASSHPSRGRGLYNEQFF. The CDR3 nucleotides read TGTGCCAGCAGCCACCCTAGCAGAGGGAGGGGTCTTTACAATGAGCAGTTCTTC.

The chain carries TRBV29-1 and TRBJ2-7; 8 bases are shared with TRBD1. Trimming removed 5 bases from V and 5 bases from J; junction bases left unmatched: 8. Germline-derived CDR1 and CDR2 are SQVTM and ANQGSEA. CDR3 size: 13 residues. CDR3 residues: CSVYGQGFNEQYF. CDR3 DNA: TGCAGCGTTTACGGACAGGGTTTTAACGAGCAGTACTTC.

V gene TRBV19 combines with J gene TRBJ2-1; 7 nucleotides align to TRBD2. V lost 5 bases to trimming and J lost 9 bases; unmatched junction nucleotides: 7. This CDR3 has 13 amino acids. The germline CDR1 and CDR2 sequences are LNHDA and SQIVND (reference sequence). As DNA, the CDR3 is TGTGCCAGTAGTTTCGGACTAGACCTTGAGCAGTTCTTC. Translating it yields CASSFGLDLEQFF.

This clone was observed a few times. The chain joins TRBV29-1 to TRBJ1-1; D not certain. The CDR3 extends over 10 amino acids. From germline, CDR1 is SQVTM and CDR2 ANQGSEA. The germline V and J ends were trimmed by 6 bases and 1 base, with 3 bases remaining between them. The CDR3 nucleotides are TGCAGCGTCGGGAACACTGAAGCTTTCTTT. This encodes CSVGNTEAFF.

The chain couples TRBV3-1 (or the pseudogene TRBV3-2) to TRBJ2-7; D remains ambiguous. The V and J ends lost 6 bases and 2 bases respectively, with 11 bases between them. Germline V gene sequence: CDR1 LGHDT, CDR2 YNNKEL (reference sequence). The CDR3 has 13 residues. The CDR3 loop is CASSYTGTYEQYF. CDR3 DNA sequence: TGTGCCAGCAGTTATACTGGTACCTACGAGCAGTACTTC.

This chain joins TRBV12-5 and TRBJ1-1; D is perhaps TRBD1 (6 bases). This CDR3 comprises 16 residues. The germline V and J ends were trimmed by 1 base and 3 bases, with 15 bases remaining between them. The germline gives CDR1 LGHNT, CDR2 FRNRAP. In DNA, the CDR3 is TGTGCTAGTGGTTTGGCCCGCGGGGGGCAGGACACTGAAGCTTTCTTT. It translates to CASGLARGGQDTEAFF. The whole variable domain, remainder taken from reference TRBV12-5 and TRBJ1-1, is DARVTQTPRHKVTEMGQEVTMRCQPILGHNTVFWYRQTMMQGLELLAYFRNRAPLDDSGMPKDRFSAEMPDATLATLKIQPSEPRDSAVYFCASGLARGGQDTEAFFGQGTRLTVV.

This clone was seen only once. This CDR3 is CASSVRLAGGSRANVLTF. The CDR3 nucleotides read TGTGCCAGCAGCGTAAGACTAGCGGGGGGATCCCGGGCCAACGTCCTGACTTTC. The chain has TRBV9 and TRBJ2-6, with 13 nucleotides matching TRBD2. V lost 1 base, J lost 5 bases, and 6 bases stayed unmatched. The germline gives CDR1 SGDLS, CDR2 YYNGEE. This CDR3 comprises 18 residues.

V usage is TRBV30 and J usage is TRBJ2-7; TRBD2 matches 9 bases. V was clipped by 0 bases and J by 1 base; unmatched bases: 13. The CDR3 is 18 residues long. Germline CDR1 and CDR2: GTSNPN and SVGIG (reference sequence). The CDR3 region has the DNA TGTGCCTGGAGTGTACCGAGCGGGGGGCCCTGGGGGTCCTACGAGCAGTACTTC. Amino acids: CAWSVPSGGPWGSYEQYF.

The V call is TRBV2, the J call TRBJ1-6, with D perhaps matching TRBD1 (6 bases). CDR3 length equals 16 residues. V dropped 3 bases and J dropped 5 bases, with 14 bases sitting between them. The germline CDR1 and CDR2 sequences are SNHLY and FYNNEI. The CDR3 region is CASSEFPGQHNSPLHF. The CDR3 nucleotides are TGTGCCAGCAGTGAGTTTCCGGGACAACATAATTCACCCCTCCACTTT.

J is TRBJ1-1 and V is TRBV2, with D perhaps TRBD1 (5 bases). The germline gives CDR1 SNHLY, CDR2 FYNNEI. CDR3 size: 13 residues. V lost 8 bases to trimming and J lost 2 bases, with 12 bases between them. This CDR3 reads CASFQTDNTEAFF. In nucleotides, the CDR3 is TGTGCCAGCTTTCAGACAGATAACACTGAAGCTTTCTTT.

This rearrangement joins TRBV10-3 to TRBJ2-3; 14 bases map to TRBD2. From germline, CDR1 is ENHRY and CDR2 SYGVKD. The CDR3 spans 16 residues. Losses at the gene ends were 9 bases for V and 2 bases for J; bases not matched to a gene: 7. CDR3 amino acids: CAMTSGRAGFTDTQYF. The CDR3 coding sequence is TGTGCCATGACTAGCGGGAGGGCCGGGTTCACAGATACGCAGTATTTT.

The rearrangement links TRBV15 to TRBJ2-7; tentative D call: TRBD1 (6 bases). V was pared by 5 bases and J by 0 bases, with 14 bases between. The germline V gene encodes CDR1 LNHNV and CDR2 YYDKDF (reference sequence). This CDR3 is 15 amino acids long. The CDR3 loop is CATSVNGQSSYEQYF. CDR3 DNA: TGTGCCACCAGCGTAAACGGACAGAGCTCCTACGAGCAGTACTTC.

The chain couples TRBV25-1 to TRBJ1-5; unclear D gene. The germline V gene encodes CDR1 MGHDK and CDR2 SYGVNS. V gave up 4 bases and J gave up 7 bases, with 11 bases separating them. The CDR3 is made up of 13 amino acids. DNA for the CDR3: TGTGCCAGCAGTGCCGGGGTGAGCCAGCCCCAGCATTTT. Its protein is CASSAGVSQPQHF.

The J gene is TRBJ1-4, the V gene TRBV4-1; D not certain. Germline V CDR1 and CDR2: MGHRA, YSYEKL. V lost 0 bases, J lost 10 bases, and 9 bases lay in between. This CDR3 contains 13 residues. In DNA, the CDR3 is TGCGCCAGCAGCCAAGACCCCGGAGCAAAACTGTTTTTT. Amino acid sequence: CASSQDPGAKLFF.